This T cell receptor beta chain derives from a study of blood T cells in healthy people across ages (dated by TCRdb to the mid-2010s). The study in broad terms: In model experiments, template switching captured roughly one uniquely barcoded TCR beta cDNA molecule for every two T cells. Two additional independent replicas of 1 million unique cDNA reads from the same blood draw were analyzed for two donors (one aged 18 to 30 and one aged 80 or older). To track age-related changes in TCR beta repertoire diversity, the study relied on deep sequencing normalized with unique cDNA molecular identifiers. The donors were split into four age groups: young (average about 15 years), middle-aged (39), aged (approximately 59) and long-lived (approximately 89). Donors of different ages were randomly distributed across sequencing lanes to avoid experimental bias.

Points the paper makes about the study in general: The percentage of naive T cells measured by flow cytometry correlated strongly with observed TCR beta diversity. Conclusive comparison of naive and antigen-experienced compartments was prevented by the profiling of bulk unsorted PBMCs. The long-lived group showed more naive CD4+ T cells, fewer expanded clones and increased TCR diversity than the aged group, suggesting age selection. As age increased, observed TCR beta diversity per million T cells dropped in a roughly linear way, and a significant reduction was already evident by age approximately 40. Because the CMV infection status of the donors was unknown, age-related changes in expanded clonotypes may potentially have been confounded. Estimates of total diversity based on one million sequenced T cells were considered lower bounds and underestimates.

This clonotype was observed a handful of times. Its antigen is not yet known. It has no much larger one-base neighbor in the sample; base qualities were not kept. The donors were roughly 40 Caucasian individuals from Russia, aged about 6 to 95 years, who were systemically healthy. About 10 milliliters of peripheral blood were collected from each donor into EDTA-treated Vacutainer tubes. Ficoll-Paque density-gradient centrifugation was used to isolate PBMCs, with at least 7 million per sample. Total RNA, at least 5.5 micrograms per sample, was extracted from PBMCs with Trizol reagent. For every donor, an aliquot of PBMCs went through flow cytometry to measure the percentages of naive CD45RAhigh/CD27high T cells. Receptors were amplified or captured by 5' RACE. The second PCR ran for roughly 7 to 12 cycles and used a J-beta primer mix along with a sample-barcoded 5' primer. A unique molecular identifier was introduced onto each TCR beta cDNA molecule by a template-switch 5' adaptor carrying 12 random nucleotides. Each sample yielded at least 2.5 million CDR3-containing paired-end reads. First-strand cDNA was synthesized from all RNA with the Mint cDNA synthesis kit, primed by a TRBC-specific oligonucleotide. Following uracil-DNA glycosylase treatment, all cDNA underwent a first 18-cycle PCR with the universal primers M1SS and BC2_uni_R. The study's own analysis went as follows. Normalization of each sample was performed by random selection of 1 million high-quality reads, each carrying a distinct molecular identifier. Reads sharing molecular identifiers were discarded rather than binned into consensus sequences. MiTCR, with a Q25 quality threshold and the strictest error-elimination algorithm, was used for CDR3 identification, clonotype clustering and error correction. A nonparametric unseen species model using Euler transformation provided a lower-bound estimate of total TCR beta diversity. TCRdb reworked the public reads: Q25 trimming with fastp, MiXCR clone assembly, productive beta chains retained. Identical CDR3 proteins give one entry, which carries the most common genes and DNA. The V and J calls were not made by the authors but by TCRdb's processing. For this sample the table gives around 1,900,000 distinct CDR3 sequences, of which about two fifths were detected only once. Of the sample, about 23% falls within the top ten clones.

There are 14 amino acids in the CDR3, from cysteine to phenylalanine inclusive. Only CDR3 DNA remains: 42 bases, in frame from the first base. Deletion took 7 bases off V and 3 bases off J, with a span of 15 bases between the germline ends. CDR1 and CDR2, per the germline V gene, are MGHRA and YSYEKL. This sequence originates from a human donor in good health. This chain joins TRBV4-1 to TRBJ1-1; the D gene is perhaps TRBD1, from 5 matching bases. Input material: blood. The nucleotide sequence reads as follows: TGCGCCAGCAACGTCCGGGACTCATACACTGAAGCTTTCTTT. Its amino acids are CASNVRDSYTEAFF.